The TCR beta chain described here comes from a study of blood T cell repertoires in COVID-19. Across the study: Material from acute and convalescent COVID-19 was sourced from the United States, Italy and Spain. PBMCs, B-cell-depleted T cells, or T cells were the source of the cDNA or gDNA that made up the material.

From germline, CDR1 is PRHDT and CDR2 FYEKMQ (reference sequence). The CDR3 runs to 16 residues. The trim removed 3 bases at V and 3 bases at J, leaving 5 bases unmatched. In the original processing: Reference gene primer amplification yielded estimated nucleated cell counts. Data came from immunoSEQ multiplex PCR; TCRdb stores just in-frame clones and leaves some out. That table gives V, J and clone size, and the DNA gave D and trimming. The sample carries over 55,000 clones, over 70% recorded once. The sample taken for sequencing was peripheral blood. The receptor's source is a man aged 50-59 years with active COVID-19. V and J are TRBV13 and TRBJ2-1; the match to TRBD2 covers 10 bases. The CDR3 DNA is TGTGCCAGCAGCTTCCGGCTAGCGGGAGACTACAATGAGCAGTTCTTC. It translates to CASSFRLAGDYNEQFF.